This TCR beta chain was sequenced in a study of OX40 agonist ivuxolimab in advanced cancers. With regard to the full study: Ivuxolimab was an agonistic, fully human IgG2 monoclonal antibody directed against OX40 (CD134), a costimulatory receptor. In the dose-escalation cohort, 82.7% of patients were male, and the mean age was roughly 60 years, with a range of about 23 to 85. The point of sequencing TCRbeta in the periphery was to test whether ivuxolimab changed TCR sequence diversity and drove clonal T-cell expansion. Intravenous ivuxolimab was administered to patients every 2 weeks at six dose levels: 0.01, 0.1, 0.3, 1.5, 3 and 10 mg/kg. Patients were allowed to have had prior anti-PD-1, anti-PD-L1 or anti-CTLA-4 therapy, and approximately 40% of the dose-escalation patients had previously received checkpoint inhibitors. Of the roughly 54 patients in dose escalation, around 20 had hepatocellular carcinoma, around 15 had melanoma, 9 had renal cell carcinoma and 9 had head and neck cancer. Partial responses occurred in three dose-escalation patients: two with cutaneous melanoma and one with hepatocellular carcinoma. The paper covers the monotherapy dose-escalation part of the phase I ivuxolimab trial, which included N of about 56 patients. The paper's findings and limits, for the study overall: In partial responders in the 0.1-3.0 mg/kg groups, normalized peripheral clonal expansion was found to be among the lowest, especially among CD8+ T cells. The antigen specificity of the clonally expanded peripheral T cells was not determined. After ivuxolimab, expanded clones were on average more numerous among CD8+ T cells than among CD4+ T cells. Low levels of normalized T-cell clonal expansion were also seen in some patients who did not respond. At doses of 0.1 to 3.0 mg/kg, clonal expansion of both CD4+ and CD8+ blood T cells was observed from baseline to week 6.

V is pruned by 5 bases and J by 5 bases, leaving 12 bases of the junction without a gene match. CDR1 is given as SEHNR and CDR2 as FQNEAQ, both from the germline V gene (reference sequence). The CDR3 sequence holds 15 residues, the cysteine and phenylalanine included. The sequence is cut down to CDR3 DNA, 45 bases in frame from base 1. Patients with a history of autoimmune disease or receiving systemic immunosuppression were excluded from the trial. Peripheral blood for TCR sequencing was collected from all dose cohorts at baseline, on cycle 4 day 1, and on cycle 7 day 1. Samples came from an open-label, multicenter, first-in-human phase I dose-escalation trial of ivuxolimab. The trial enrolled adults with locally advanced or metastatic head and neck squamous cell, hepatocellular, melanoma or renal cell carcinoma. CD4+ and CD8+ T cells were sorted separately from peripheral blood before TCR sequencing.

As for this clone: Which antigen it targets is not known. Base-call qualities are not available, and no considerably larger clone is one nucleotide away.

To sequence the TCRbeta CDR3 region, genomic DNA was isolated from the sorted cells. The immunoSEQ Assay was used for sequencing of TCRbeta CDR3 regions. Held by TCRdb, this immuneACCESS table contains in-frame sequences only and omits some clones. Under half of the omission traces to an unresolved V gene where checked; the cause of the rest is unknown. For this sample there are approximately 74,000 clones; 80% to 95% appear just once. Approximately 0.55% of the sample is held by the ten biggest clonotypes. This sequence originates from an adult with an advanced solid tumor such as melanoma, head and neck, liver or kidney cancer. The material sequenced was CD4+ or CD8+ T cells sorted from blood, taken in a trial of the OX40 agonist ivuxolimab. The chain was built from TRBV7-9 and TRBJ2-7, with TRBD2 matching 7 junction bases. The CDR3 loop reads CASSLRGLGYDEQYF. The nucleotide sequence reads TGTGCCAGCAGCCTGAGAGGACTAGGGTATGACGAGCAGTACTTC.